This TCR beta chain originates from a study of blood T cell repertoires in COVID-19. Whole-study context: Sample material is recorded as cDNA or gDNA derived from T cells, B-cell-depleted T cells, or PBMCs.

Libraries were prepared by immunoSEQ multiplex PCR; TCRdb keeps only in-frame clonotypes and omits some of them. The sample records roughly 300,000 clones, approximately 84% being singletons. Germline CDR1 ENHRY, CDR2 SYGVKD. V trimming: 3 bases; J trimming: 1 base; junction bases outside the gene matches: 9. This CDR3 has 18 residues. This receptor was taken from a human donor with COVID-19, enrolled during active disease. The donor label of this sample is uncertain. The source material was peripheral blood. V is TRBV10-3 and J is TRBJ2-1; TRBD2 aligns across 10 bases. As DNA, the CDR3 is TGTGCCATCAGTGAAAGAGCGGGAGGGCCCCCGTCCTACAATGAGCAGTTCTTC. Encoded protein: CAISERAGGPPSYNEQFF.